The TCR beta chain under discussion was sequenced for a study of blood T cell repertoires in COVID-19. V lost 1 base, J lost 1 base, and 8 bases stayed unmatched. This CDR3 is built from 17 residues. CDR1 is SNHLY and CDR2 is FYNNEI in the germline V gene. Method: immunoSEQ multiplex PCR; TCRdb's copy keeps in-frame clones and lacks some. The table includes fewer than 400,000 clones, about 90% detected once. The chain carries TRBV2 and TRBJ2-5; 8 bases map to TRBD2. The sequenced sample was peripheral blood. The TCR originated in a woman between 25 and 40 years old with COVID-19, enrolled during active disease. CDR3 in DNA: TGTGCCAGCAGTGAAGGTGGCCCGGGGGGGCGCCAAGAGACCCAGTACTTC. This encodes CASSEGGPGGRQETQYF.